These T cell receptor beta chains were read from a single sample in a study of shared T cell receptors in the human thymus. Profiling relied on immunoSEQ multiplex PCR, and the TCRdb table lists in-frame clones only, not all of them. The sample includes hundreds of thousands of clones, about four fifths of them seen just once. The same sample was also studied in work on human thymus T cells.

The sample taken for sequencing was thymocytes. These receptors were obtained from a boy in the first two years of life with a congenital heart defect. CDR3s include the opening cysteine and the closing phenylalanine or tryptophan. D genes are given only for firm matches. A clone size is listed for some rows: how often the clone was seen (once, few, many), or a class if it is expanded.

CASSRRQAEAFF,TGTGCCAGCAGCAGAAGACAGGCTGAAGCTTTCTTT,TRBV13,TRBJ1-1,-,-
CASSLDREWTEAFF,TGTGCCAGCAGCCTGGACAGGGAATGGACTGAAGCTTTCTTT,TRBV7-9,TRBJ1-1,-,TRBD1
CASSLTGGVTYGYTF,TGCGCCAGCAGCCTTACAGGGGGGGTGACCTATGGCTACACCTTC,TRBV4-3,TRBJ1-2,-,TRBD1
CASSLGTSGRAPYEQYF,TGTGCCAGCAGCCTCGGGACTAGCGGGAGGGCCCCCTACGAGCAGTACTTC,TRBV14,TRBJ2-7,-,TRBD2
CASSHHHEQFF,TGTGCCAGCAGCCATCATCATGAGCAGTTCTTC,TRBV27,TRBJ2-1,-,-
CAWSVQAQGDTQYF,TGTGCCTGGAGTGTACAGGCCCAGGGGGATACGCAGTATTTT,TRBV30,TRBJ2-3,once,-
CASSPRTTGYEQYF,TGTGCCAGCAGCCCCCGGACTACCGGTTACGAGCAGTACTTC,TRBV5-4,TRBJ2-7,-,-
CASSFRFRYQPQHF,TGTGCCAGCAGCTTCAGGTTCAGGTATCAGCCCCAGCATTTT,TRBV7-9,TRBJ1-5,-,-
CSAYLEAGQGKPDEQYF,TGCAGCGCATACCTCGAGGCCGGACAGGGTAAACCGGACGAGCAGTACTTC,TRBV29-1,TRBJ2-7,few,TRBD1
CASRCEGHHGYTF,TGTGCCAGCAGATGCGAAGGACATCATGGCTACACCTTC,TRBV27,TRBJ1-2,-,-
CASSEGTGGSNQPQHF,TGTGCCAGCAGTGAAGGGACAGGGGGTAGCAATCAGCCCCAGCATTTT,TRBV6-1,TRBJ1-5,-,TRBD1
CASSQDNNRYGYTF,TGCGCCAGCAGCCAAGATAACAACAGATATGGCTACACCTTC,TRBV4-3,TRBJ1-2,-,-
CASSLFRQGNYGYTF,TGTGCCAGCAGTTTATTTCGACAGGGTAACTATGGCTACACCTTC,TRBV28,TRBJ1-2,-,TRBD1
CASTKTGTDTQYF,TGTGCCAGCACAAAGACTGGCACAGATACGCAGTATTTT,TRBV28,TRBJ2-3,-,-
CASSGGASGSYEQYF,TGTGCCAGCAGCGGGGGGGCTAGCGGGAGCTACGAGCAGTACTTC,TRBV5-6,TRBJ2-7,-,TRBD2
CASSPGQGITSTDTQYF,TGTGCCAGCAGCCCGGGACAGGGGATAACTAGCACAGATACGCAGTATTTT,TRBV11-3,TRBJ2-3,-,TRBD1
CASSPSLPGQGADTQYF,TGTGCCAGCAGTCCTAGTTTACCGGGACAGGGGGCAGATACGCAGTATTTT,TRBV25-1,TRBJ2-3,-,TRBD1
CASSPRKTGRFHTDTQYF,TGTGCCAGCAGTCCACGTAAGACAGGGAGGTTTCACACAGATACGCAGTATTTT,TRBV27,TRBJ2-3,-,-
CASRIAGRYNEQFF,TGTGCCAGCAGAATAGCGGGACGTTACAATGAGCAGTTCTTC,TRBV6-5,TRBJ2-1,once,TRBD2
CASSHGGVHEQYF,TGTGCCAGCAGTCACGGGGGGGTCCACGAGCAGTACTTC,TRBV28,TRBJ2-7,-,TRBD2
CSALTSGSRAQYF,TGCAGCGCTCTGACTAGCGGGAGTCGGGCCCAGTACTTC,TRBV29-1,TRBJ2-5,-,TRBD2
CASSWDGGIANTIYF,TGCGCCAGCAGCTGGGACGGGGGGATTGCAAACACCATATATTTT,TRBV5-1,TRBJ1-3,few,-